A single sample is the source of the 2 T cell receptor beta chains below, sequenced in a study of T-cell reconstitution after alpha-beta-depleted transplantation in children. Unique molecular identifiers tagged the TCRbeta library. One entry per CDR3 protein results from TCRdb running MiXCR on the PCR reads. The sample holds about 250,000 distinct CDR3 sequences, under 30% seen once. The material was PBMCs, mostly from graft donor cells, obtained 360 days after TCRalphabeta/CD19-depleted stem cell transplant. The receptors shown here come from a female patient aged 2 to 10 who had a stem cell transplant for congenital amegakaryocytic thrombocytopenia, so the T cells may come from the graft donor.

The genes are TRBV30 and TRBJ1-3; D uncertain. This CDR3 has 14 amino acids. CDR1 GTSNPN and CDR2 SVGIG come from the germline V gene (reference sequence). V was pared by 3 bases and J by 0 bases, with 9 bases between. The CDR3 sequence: CAWRAGNSGNTIYF. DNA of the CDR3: TGTGCCTGGAGGGCCGGGAACTCTGGAAACACCATATATTTT.

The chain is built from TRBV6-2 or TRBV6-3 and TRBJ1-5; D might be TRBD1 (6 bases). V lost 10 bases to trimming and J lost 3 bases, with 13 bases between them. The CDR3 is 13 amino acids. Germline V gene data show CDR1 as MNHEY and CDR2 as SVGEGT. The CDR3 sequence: CATLQGFNQPQHF. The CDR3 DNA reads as TGTGCCACTCTGCAGGGGTTCAATCAGCCCCAGCATTTT.